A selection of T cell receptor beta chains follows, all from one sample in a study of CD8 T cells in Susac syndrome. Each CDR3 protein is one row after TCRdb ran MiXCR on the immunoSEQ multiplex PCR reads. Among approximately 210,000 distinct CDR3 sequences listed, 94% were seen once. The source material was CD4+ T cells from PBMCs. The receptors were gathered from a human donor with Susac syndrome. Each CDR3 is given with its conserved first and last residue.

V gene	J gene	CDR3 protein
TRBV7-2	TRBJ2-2	CASRSGTGGPGELFF
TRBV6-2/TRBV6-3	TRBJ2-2	CASERDRGNTGELFF
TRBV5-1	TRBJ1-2	CASSLLQDDGGYTF
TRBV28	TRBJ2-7	CASSLGPAEQYF
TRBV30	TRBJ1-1	CAWSDGMNTEAFF
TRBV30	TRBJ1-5	CAWSPGAGLQHF
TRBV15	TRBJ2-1	CATSRDFIGDEQFF
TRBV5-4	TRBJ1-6	CASSQGQGEAPLHF
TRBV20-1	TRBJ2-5	CSAPTSGGIQETQYF
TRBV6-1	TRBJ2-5	CASRRAGQETQYF
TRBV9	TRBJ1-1	CASSAGAWDTEAFF
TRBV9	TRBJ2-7	CASSVSVSSYEQYF
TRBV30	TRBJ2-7	CAWSHRDYEQYF
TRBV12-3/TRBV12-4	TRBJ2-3	CASSLRRLAGGKTDTQYF
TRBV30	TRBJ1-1	CAWIQGRTEAFF
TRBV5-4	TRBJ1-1	CASSLGQEVVMNTEAFF
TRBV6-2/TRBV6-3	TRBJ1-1	CATRQGLMNTEAFF
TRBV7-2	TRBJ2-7	CASSVWTSGYEQYF
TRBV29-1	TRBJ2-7	CSVAGPGGGPSYEQYF
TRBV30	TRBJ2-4	CACQTAQLLAKNIQYF
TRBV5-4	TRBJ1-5	CASSLDPYQPQHF
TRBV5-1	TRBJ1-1	CASSPGGAQGTEAFF
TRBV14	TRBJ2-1	CASRRTGQGTYNEQFF
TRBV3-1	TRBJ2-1	CASTTGGFSYNEQFF
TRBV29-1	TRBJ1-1	CSVEDTEAFF
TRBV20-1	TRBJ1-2	CSASHRSYGYTF
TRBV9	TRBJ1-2	CASSFTDRGGYTF
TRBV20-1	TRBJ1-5	CSASWEPDQPQHF
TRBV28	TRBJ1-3	CASSWEGTGALYF
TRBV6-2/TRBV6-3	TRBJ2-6	CASSAVGSGANVLTF
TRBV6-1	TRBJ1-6	CASSERLKTGSTISSPLHF
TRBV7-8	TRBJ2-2	CASSPITGARSTGELFF
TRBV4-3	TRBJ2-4	CASSQEGRGWSIQYF
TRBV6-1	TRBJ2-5	CASSELIAGEQETQYF
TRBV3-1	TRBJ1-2	CASSLSGRGNYGYTF
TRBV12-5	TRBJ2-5	CASGPRVETQYF
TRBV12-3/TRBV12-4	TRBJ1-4	CASSLEGLGEKLFF
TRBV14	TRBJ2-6	CASSHQGLSGANVLTF
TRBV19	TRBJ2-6	CASSIDYTVAGANVLTF
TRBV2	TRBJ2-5	CASRTRTSGETQYF
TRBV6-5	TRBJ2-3	CASSYGPPGHPPQGTQYF
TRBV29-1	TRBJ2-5	CSGQGVGTQYF
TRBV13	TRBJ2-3	CASSLVSGGYTDTQYF
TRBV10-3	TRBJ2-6	CAISESKGSGANVLTF
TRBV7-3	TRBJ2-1	CASSPGTSGVHNEQFF
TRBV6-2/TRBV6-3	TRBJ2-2	CASSSSSRDGELFF
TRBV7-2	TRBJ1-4	CASSLVGGRVNEKLFF
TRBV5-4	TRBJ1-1	CASTAGGENTEAFF
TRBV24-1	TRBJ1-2	CATSTGYGYTF
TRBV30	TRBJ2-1	CAWSVGQGDNEQFF
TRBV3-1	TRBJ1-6	CASSQDVIADSPLHF
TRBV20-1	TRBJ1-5	CSARDDSTEPQHF
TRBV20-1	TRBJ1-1	CSAPREGGAWGTEAFF
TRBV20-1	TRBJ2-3	CSATKRGRADTQYF
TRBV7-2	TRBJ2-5	CASSLSSAGETQYF
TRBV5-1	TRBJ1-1	CASNNFRTGRIEAFF
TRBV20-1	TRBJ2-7	CSAWDRVSEQYF